These T cell receptor beta chains were read from a single sample in a study of a mutant IDH1 vaccine in newly diagnosed glioma. Libraries were prepared by immunoSEQ multiplex PCR; TCRdb keeps only in-frame clonotypes and omits some of them. The sample has about 44,000 clones; around 93% are singletons. Their antigens remain unidentified. The sequencing used PBMCs, collected from a glioma patient whose treatment included an IDH1 peptide vaccine. The source of these receptors is a man aged 50 or older with glioma. CDR3s include the opening cysteine and the closing phenylalanine or tryptophan. The order of the fields is CDR3 protein, CDR3 DNA, V gene, clone size, D gene, J gene. D genes are given only for firm matches. Size is omitted from some rows. Given values are once, few, many or a class for expanded clones.

cdr3_aa: CASSGQYEQFF
cdr3_nt: TGCGCCAGCAGTGGTCAGTATGAGCAGTTCTTC
v_call: TRBV10-2
clone_size: NA
d_call: NA
j_call: TRBJ2-1

cdr3_aa: CASSQFGLAGGTPYEQYF
cdr3_nt: TGTGCCAGCAGCCAATTTGGCCTAGCGGGGGGGACCCCCTACGAGCAGTACTTC
v_call: TRBV4-2
clone_size: NA
d_call: TRBD2
j_call: TRBJ2-7

cdr3_aa: CASRGDLSTEAFF
cdr3_nt: TGTGCCAGTAGGGGAGACTTGTCCACTGAAGCTTTCTTT
v_call: TRBV7-9
clone_size: once
d_call: NA
j_call: TRBJ1-1

cdr3_aa: CASSQVRLRAARFAGANVLTF
cdr3_nt: TGCGCCAGCAGCCAAGTGAGGTTAAGGGCGGCCCGATTCGCTGGGGCCAACGTCCTGACTTTC
v_call: TRBV4-1
clone_size: NA
d_call: NA
j_call: TRBJ2-6

cdr3_aa: CASHGGKTNEKLFF
cdr3_nt: TGTGCCAGCCACGGGGGGAAAACTAATGAAAAACTGTTTTTT
v_call: TRBV21-1
clone_size: NA
d_call: NA
j_call: TRBJ1-4

cdr3_aa: CASSPWGYSNQPQHF
cdr3_nt: TGTGCCAGCAGCCCTTGGGGTTATAGCAATCAGCCCCAGCATTTT
v_call: TRBV27
clone_size: NA
d_call: NA
j_call: TRBJ1-5

cdr3_aa: CASSSDRGGEKLFF
cdr3_nt: TGTGCCAGCAGCTCAGACAGGGGTGGTGAAAAACTGTTTTTT
v_call: TRBV4-2
clone_size: NA
d_call: TRBD1
j_call: TRBJ1-4

cdr3_aa: CASSPRGSSGQPQHF
cdr3_nt: TGTGCCAGCAGCCCCCGCGGCAGTAGCGGTCAGCCCCAGCATTTT
v_call: TRBV7-9
clone_size: NA
d_call: NA
j_call: TRBJ1-5

cdr3_aa: CASRQQGAGGYTF
cdr3_nt: TGTGCCAGCAGACAACAGGGGGCTGGTGGCTACACCTTC
v_call: TRBV28
clone_size: NA
d_call: TRBD1
j_call: TRBJ1-2

cdr3_aa: CASSLQDGETQYF
cdr3_nt: TGTGCCAGCAGTTTACAGGACGGAGAGACCCAGTACTTC
v_call: TRBV27
clone_size: NA
d_call: NA
j_call: TRBJ2-5

cdr3_aa: CASSARGWGVWETQYF
cdr3_nt: TGTGCCAGCAGCGCGCGGGGCTGGGGGGTTTGGGAGACCCAGTACTTC
v_call: TRBV7-9
clone_size: NA
d_call: NA
j_call: TRBJ2-5

cdr3_aa: CASSQGGTGSYEQYF
cdr3_nt: TGCGCCAGCAGCCAAGGAGGGACAGGGTCCTACGAGCAGTACTTC
v_call: TRBV4-1
clone_size: NA
d_call: TRBD1
j_call: TRBJ2-7

cdr3_aa: CASRNPGQHYEQYF
cdr3_nt: TGTGCCAGCCGTAACCCGGGACAGCACTACGAGCAGTACTTC
v_call: TRBV7-2
clone_size: NA
d_call: TRBD1
j_call: TRBJ2-7

cdr3_aa: CASSLEGFSNQPQHF
cdr3_nt: TGCGCCAGCAGCTTGGAGGGTTTTAGCAATCAGCCCCAGCATTTT
v_call: TRBV5-1
clone_size: NA
d_call: NA
j_call: TRBJ1-5

cdr3_aa: CASSPTGELFF
cdr3_nt: TGTGCCAGCAGCCCTACCGGGGAGCTGTTTTTT
v_call: TRBV7-9
clone_size: NA
d_call: NA
j_call: TRBJ2-2

cdr3_aa: CASSLDRKTQYF
cdr3_nt: TGTGCCAGCAGCTTGGATCGAAAGACCCAGTACTTC
v_call: TRBV5-6
clone_size: NA
d_call: NA
j_call: TRBJ2-5

cdr3_aa: CASIEQGNYGYTF
cdr3_nt: TGTGCCAGCATCGAACAGGGGAACTATGGCTACACCTTC
v_call: TRBV7-9
clone_size: NA
d_call: TRBD1
j_call: TRBJ1-2

cdr3_aa: CASSLVKQGNTEAFF
cdr3_nt: TGCGCCAGCAGCTTGGTAAAACAGGGAAACACTGAAGCTTTCTTT
v_call: TRBV5-1
clone_size: once
d_call: NA
j_call: TRBJ1-1

cdr3_aa: CASSPRQGRNTEAFF
cdr3_nt: TGTGCCAGCTCACCCCGACAGGGGCGGAACACTGAAGCTTTCTTT
v_call: TRBV18
clone_size: NA
d_call: TRBD1
j_call: TRBJ1-1

cdr3_aa: CASTLQGTRVF
cdr3_nt: TGTGCCAGCACCCTCCAGGGGACCAGGGTCTTC
v_call: TRBV6-1
clone_size: NA
d_call: NA
j_call: TRBJ2-7

cdr3_aa: CASSLGTGQSETQYF
cdr3_nt: TGTGCCAGCAGCCTAGGGACAGGGCAATCGGAGACCCAGTACTTC
v_call: TRBV9
clone_size: NA
d_call: TRBD1
j_call: TRBJ2-5

cdr3_aa: CASSEAPSAETQYF
cdr3_nt: TGTGCCAGCAGTGAAGCGCCTAGCGCTGAGACCCAGTACTTC
v_call: TRBV2
clone_size: NA
d_call: NA
j_call: TRBJ2-5

cdr3_aa: CASSLAGERSYEQYF
cdr3_nt: TGTGCCAGCAGCCTAGCGGGAGAGAGGTCATACGAGCAGTACTTC
v_call: TRBV27
clone_size: NA
d_call: TRBD2
j_call: TRBJ2-7

cdr3_aa: CSATGGVTEAFF
cdr3_nt: TGCAGCGCGACAGGGGGTGTCACTGAAGCTTTCTTT
v_call: TRBV29-1
clone_size: NA
d_call: TRBD1
j_call: TRBJ1-1

cdr3_aa: CASTSGGTEAFF
cdr3_nt: TGTGCCAGCACCTCGGGGGGCACTGAAGCTTTCTTT
v_call: TRBV6-6
clone_size: NA
d_call: NA
j_call: TRBJ1-1

cdr3_aa: CATSRDRGRNTEAFF
cdr3_nt: TGTGCCACCAGCAGGGACAGGGGACGGAACACTGAAGCTTTCTTT
v_call: TRBV15
clone_size: NA
d_call: TRBD1
j_call: TRBJ1-1

cdr3_aa: CASSLGSLSYNEQFF
cdr3_nt: TGTGCCAGCAGCTTAGGTAGCCTCTCCTACAATGAGCAGTTCTTC
v_call: TRBV7-9
clone_size: NA
d_call: NA
j_call: TRBJ2-1